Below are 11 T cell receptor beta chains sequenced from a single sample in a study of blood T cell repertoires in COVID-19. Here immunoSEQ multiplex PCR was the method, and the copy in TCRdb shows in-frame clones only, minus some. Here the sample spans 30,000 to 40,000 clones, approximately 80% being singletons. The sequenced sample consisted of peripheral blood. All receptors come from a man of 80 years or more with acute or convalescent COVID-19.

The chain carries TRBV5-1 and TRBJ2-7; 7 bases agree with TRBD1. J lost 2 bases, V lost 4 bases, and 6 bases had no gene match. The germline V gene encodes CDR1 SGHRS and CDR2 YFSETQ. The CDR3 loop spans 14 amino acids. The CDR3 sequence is CASSTTGDPYEQYF. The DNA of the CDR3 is TGCGCCAGCAGCACAACAGGGGACCCCTACGAGCAGTACTTC.

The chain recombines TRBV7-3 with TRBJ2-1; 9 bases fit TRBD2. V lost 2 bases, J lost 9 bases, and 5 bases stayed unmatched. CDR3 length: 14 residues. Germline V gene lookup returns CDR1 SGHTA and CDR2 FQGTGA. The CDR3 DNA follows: TGTGCCAGCAGCTTATTAGCGGGAGATACTGAGCAGTTCTTC. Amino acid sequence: CASSLLAGDTEQFF.

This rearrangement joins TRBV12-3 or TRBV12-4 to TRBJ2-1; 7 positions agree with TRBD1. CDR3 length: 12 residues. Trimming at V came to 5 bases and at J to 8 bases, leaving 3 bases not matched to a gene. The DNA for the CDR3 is TGTGCCAGCAGTACTCAGGGGGATGAGCAGTTCTTC. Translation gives CASSTQGDEQFF.

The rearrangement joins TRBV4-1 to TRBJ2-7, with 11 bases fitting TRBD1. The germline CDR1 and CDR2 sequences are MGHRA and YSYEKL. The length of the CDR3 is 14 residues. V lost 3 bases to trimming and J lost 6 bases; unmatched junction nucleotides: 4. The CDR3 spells CASSQGTGGGEQYF. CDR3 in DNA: TGCGCCAGCAGCCAGGGGACAGGGGGAGGCGAGCAGTACTTC.

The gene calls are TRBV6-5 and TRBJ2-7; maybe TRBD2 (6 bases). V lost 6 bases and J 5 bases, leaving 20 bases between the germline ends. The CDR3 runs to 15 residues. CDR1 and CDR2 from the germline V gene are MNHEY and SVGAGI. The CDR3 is CASRTMGSGRNEQYF. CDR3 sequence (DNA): TGTGCCAGCAGAACTATGGGGTCCGGGAGAAACGAGCAGTACTTC.

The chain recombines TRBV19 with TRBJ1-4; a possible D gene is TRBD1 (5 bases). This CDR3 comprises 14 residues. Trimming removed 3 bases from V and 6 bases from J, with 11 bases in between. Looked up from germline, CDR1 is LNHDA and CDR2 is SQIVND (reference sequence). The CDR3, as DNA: TGTGCCAGTAGTATCGGGGGGATGGATGAAAAACTGTTTTTT. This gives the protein CASSIGGMDEKLFF.

The CDR3 bases are TGTGCCAGTAAAACGACGGTAGGCCATCGGGGTGAAAAACTGTTTTTT. It specifies CASKTTVGHRGEKLFF. The V and J genes are TRBV19 and TRBJ1-4, with no clear D. The V gene lost 7 bases and the J gene lost 7 bases, with 22 bases spanning the gap. Per germline, CDR1 LNHDA and CDR2 SQIVND (reference sequence). The CDR3 is made up of 16 amino acids.

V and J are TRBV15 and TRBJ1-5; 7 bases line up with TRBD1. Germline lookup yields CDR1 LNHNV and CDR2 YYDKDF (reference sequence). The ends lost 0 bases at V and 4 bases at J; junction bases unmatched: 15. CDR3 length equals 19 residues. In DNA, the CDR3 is TGTGCCACCAGCAGAGATGATACAGGGGAGCCCGTTGCGAATCAGCCCCAGCATTTT. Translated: CATSRDDTGEPVANQPQHF.

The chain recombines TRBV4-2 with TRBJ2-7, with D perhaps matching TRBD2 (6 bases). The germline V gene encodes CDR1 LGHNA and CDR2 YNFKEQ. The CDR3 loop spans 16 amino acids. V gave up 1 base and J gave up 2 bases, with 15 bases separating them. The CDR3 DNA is TGTGCCAGCAGCCAAGTAATCGGAGGGCCGACCTACGAGCAGTACTTC. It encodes CASSQVIGGPTYEQYF.

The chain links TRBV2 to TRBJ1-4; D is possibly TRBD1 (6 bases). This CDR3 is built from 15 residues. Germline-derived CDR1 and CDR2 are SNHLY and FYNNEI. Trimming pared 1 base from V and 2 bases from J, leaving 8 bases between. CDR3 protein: CASSEEQGTNEKLFF. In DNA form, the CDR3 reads TGTGCCAGCAGTGAAGAACAGGGCACTAATGAAAAACTGTTTTTT.

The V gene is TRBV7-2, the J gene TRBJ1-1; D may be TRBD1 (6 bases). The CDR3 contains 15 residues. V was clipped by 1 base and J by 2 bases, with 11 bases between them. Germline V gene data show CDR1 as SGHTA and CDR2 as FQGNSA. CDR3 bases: TGTGCCAGCAGCTTAGGATGGGGGGGCAACACTGAAGCTTTCTTT. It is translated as CASSLGWGGNTEAFF.